This TCR beta chain was captured in a study of cytomegalovirus exposure and HLA in healthy donors. Study information: Earlier work reported roughly 120 million unique TCR beta sequences from some 180 million T cells.

To note about this clone: What it binds is not known.

Study-level results: The authors considered a cluster of highly shared sequence variants likely to be a sequencing artifact. Later on, a genetic analysis was performed. It linked a missense variant in DCLRE1C with V- and J-gene trimming of TCR beta.

This CDR3 is built from 15 residues. The V gene lost 5 bases and the J gene lost 1 base, with 15 bases spanning the gap. Per germline, CDR1 SGHRS and CDR2 YFSETQ. 60 Vbeta and 13 Jbeta primers were used in PCR. Sequenced by immunoSEQ multiplex PCR; TCRdb stores in-frame clones only, minus some. The repertoire holds 120,000 or so clones, with approximately 80% as singletons. Donors likely had unrecorded immune exposures despite being nominally healthy when sampled. The chain joins TRBV5-1 to TRBJ1-1, with D maybe TRBD1 (5 bases). Sample: PBMCs. This receptor was taken from a man aged 18 to 29 in good health and CMV-seropositive. The CDR3 sequence is CASRNGGTANTEAFF. As DNA, the CDR3 is TGCGCCAGCAGGAACGGGGGGACGGCGAACACTGAAGCTTTCTTT.